Presented here are 26 T cell receptor beta chains from one specimen sequenced in a study of control samples from healthy donors and cancer patients. Data came from immunoSEQ multiplex PCR; TCRdb stores just in-frame clones and leaves some out. The sample includes roughly 3,000 clones, approximately 80% of them seen just once. The sequenced material came from formalin-fixed, paraffin-embedded tissue. The receptors were sampled from a male donor with melanoma.

The V and J genes are TRBV3-1 (or the pseudogene TRBV3-2) and TRBJ2-5; 8 nucleotides align to TRBD2. The CDR3 runs to 19 residues. V gave up 4 bases and J gave up 5 bases; unmatched junction bases: 21. Germline V lookup: CDR1 LGHDT, CDR2 YNNKEL (reference sequence). The CDR3 protein is CASSPRREGREAPRETQYF. The CDR3 region has the DNA TGTGCCAGCAGCCCCAGGCGGGAAGGGCGGGAGGCCCCTCGGGAGACCCAGTACTTC.

Only a few counts were recorded for this clone. The rearrangement joins TRBV7-2 to TRBJ2-1; a possible D gene is TRBD2 (5 bases). This CDR3 is 14 amino acids long. The ends were cut back, 1 base at V and 8 bases at J, with 12 bases in the middle. Germline V gene lookup returns CDR1 SGHTA and CDR2 FQGNSA. The CDR3 region has the DNA TGTGCCAGCAGCTTAGGGCCGGGGAAGGATGAGCAGTTCTTC. Encoded protein: CASSLGPGKDEQFF.

In its sample, this clone was seen once. The chain has TRBV27 and TRBJ2-7; TRBD2 agrees at 8 bases. Germline V gene sequence: CDR1 MNHEY, CDR2 SMNVEV (reference sequence). CDR3 length equals 13 residues. The ends lost 5 bases at V and 3 bases at J; junction bases unmatched: 3. The CDR3 region is CASSLGTSYEQYF. CDR3 nucleotides: TGTGCCAGCAGTCTCGGGACTAGCTACGAGCAGTACTTC.

This clone was observed a few times. The chain links TRBV6-5 to TRBJ2-2; D is uncertain. This CDR3 comprises 14 residues. Germline V lookup: CDR1 MNHEY, CDR2 SVGAGI. Trimming stripped 6 bases from V and 1 base from J, with 9 bases between. The CDR3 nucleotides read TGTGCCAGCAGCCCCGACTGGAACACCGGGGAGCTGTTTTTT. The encoded protein is CASSPDWNTGELFF.

The V call is TRBV11-3, the J call TRBJ1-1; the D is unclear. The V end was cut by 0 bases, the J end by 1 base, with 9 bases between. Germline assignment: CDR1 SGHNT and CDR2 YENEEA. The CDR3 length is 15 residues. CDR3 sequence (DNA): TGTGCCAGCAGCTTAGATCGGTCCAGGAACACTGAAGCTTTCTTT. This sequence encodes CASSLDRSRNTEAFF.

This clone was seen more than once but under ten times. This rearrangement joins TRBV6-1 to TRBJ1-1, with D unresolved. This CDR3 has 13 residues. Germline values: CDR1 MNHNS, CDR2 SASEGT. V gave up 3 bases and J gave up 0 bases, with 5 bases separating them. CDR3 in amino acids: CASSEFMNTEAFF. In DNA, the CDR3 is TGTGCCAGCAGTGAGTTTATGAACACTGAAGCTTTCTTT.

This clone has just one count. This chain connects TRBV11-2 to TRBJ2-3, with a possible D match to TRBD2 (6 bases). V gave up 4 bases and J gave up 0 bases, with 11 bases separating them. Germline V gives CDR1 SGHAT, CDR2 FQNNGV. This CDR3 comprises 15 residues. The CDR3 here is CASSYLAYSTDTQYF. The CDR3 DNA is TGTGCCAGCAGCTATCTAGCGTACAGCACAGATACGCAGTATTTT.

The V call is TRBV27, the J call TRBJ1-2; D gene uncertain. The CDR3 runs 14 residues. V gave up 4 bases and J gave up 4 bases, with 13 bases separating them. The germline CDR1 and CDR2 sequences are MNHEY and SMNVEV (reference sequence). The CDR3 protein is CASSSGILSYGYTF. CDR3 sequence (DNA): TGTGCCAGCAGTTCCGGGATTTTGAGCTATGGCTACACCTTC.

The sample holds a few counts of this clone. The gene calls are TRBV5-1 and TRBJ2-3; maybe TRBD1 (5 bases). Germline CDR1 is SGHRS and CDR2 is YFSETQ. The CDR3 contains 13 residues. The V end was cut by 6 bases, the J end by 1 base, with 9 bases between. The chain's CDR3 is CASTGRGTDTQYF. For the CDR3, the DNA is TGCGCCAGCACAGGGCGCGGCACAGATACGCAGTATTTT.

The rearrangement uses TRBV7-2 and TRBJ2-1; a weak D match, TRBD1 (5 bases). The CDR3 extends over 13 amino acids. Germline V CDR1 and CDR2: SGHTA, FQGNSA. Trimming stripped 5 bases from V and 4 bases from J, with 9 bases between. Written as DNA, the CDR3 is TGTGCCAGCAGCCTGACAGTATACAATGAGCAGTTCTTC. Translation gives CASSLTVYNEQFF.

The chain combines TRBV7-9 with TRBJ2-5, with D possibly called TRBD1 or TRBD2 (5 bases each). Trimming took off 3 bases at V and 5 bases at J, with 7 bases between the two ends. This CDR3 region has 12 residues. Germline V gives CDR1 SEHNR, CDR2 FQNEAQ (reference sequence). The CDR3 nucleotides read TGTGCCAGCAGCTTTTGGGGGGAGACCCAGTACTTC. This codes for CASSFWGETQYF.

V is TRBV29-1 and J is TRBJ1-2; D gene unclear. The germline V gene has CDR1 SQVTM and CDR2 ANQGSEA. V lost 3 bases to trimming and J lost 3 bases, with 11 bases between them. The CDR3 extends over 13 amino acids. This CDR3 reads CSVDTAEDYGYTF. The CDR3 DNA sequence: TGCAGCGTTGATACGGCGGAAGACTATGGCTACACCTTC.

The V gene is TRBV28, the J gene TRBJ1-2; D remains ambiguous. CDR3 length equals 13 residues. Germline-derived CDR1 and CDR2 are MDHEN and SYDVKM. Trimming pared 5 bases from V and 8 bases from J, leaving 15 bases between. The CDR3 protein is CASSPASGGGYTF. The CDR3 coding sequence is TGTGCCAGCAGTCCGGCGTCGGGTGGCGGCTACACCTTC.

V usage is TRBV5-4 and J usage is TRBJ2-3; 7 nucleotides match TRBD2. Trimming cost V 4 bases and J 2 bases; bases outside gene matches: 7. Germline CDR1 and CDR2: SGHNT and YYREEE (reference sequence). The CDR3 is made up of 15 amino acids. The CDR3 spells CASSLGLGSTDTQYF. In DNA, the CDR3 is TGTGCCAGCAGCCTCGGACTAGGTTCCACAGATACGCAGTATTTT.

This clone was observed a few times. This chain joins TRBV5-6 and TRBJ1-2, with D possibly being TRBD1 (5 bases). Trimming cost V 0 bases and J 2 bases, with 11 bases left between them. The CDR3 sequence is 15 residues long. Germline V CDR1 and CDR2: SGHDT, YYEEEE. The CDR3 loop is CASSLAHGGNYGYTF. The CDR3 DNA sequence: TGTGCCAGCAGCTTGGCCCACGGGGGGAACTATGGCTACACCTTC.

This sequence joins TRBV18 and TRBJ2-7; TRBD1 might be the D (8 bases). The germline V gene has CDR1 KGHSH and CDR2 LQKENI. The V end lost 6 bases, the J end lost 7 bases, and 16 bases lay between the germline ends. This CDR3 spans 13 amino acids. The CDR3 region is CASSPTGGGEQYF. The CDR3, as DNA: TGTGCCAGCTCTCCTACAGGGGGGGGTGAGCAGTACTTC.

The gene calls are TRBV28 and TRBJ1-5; TRBD1 agrees at 7 bases. V dropped 5 bases and J dropped 2; count of bases not matched to a gene: 9. CDR1 and CDR2 from the germline V gene are MDHEN and SYDVKM. This CDR3 spans 16 amino acids. The CDR3 DNA sequence: TGTGCCAGCAGTATCACCAGGGGGGGTGGCAATCAGCCCCAGCATTTT. This sequence encodes CASSITRGGGNQPQHF.

This CDR3 reads CASSLSWDRHYEQYF. The CDR3 region has the DNA TGTGCCAGCAGCTTAAGTTGGGACAGGCACTACGAGCAGTACTTC. The chain couples TRBV7-3 to TRBJ2-7; TRBD1 aligns across 8 bases. Per the germline V gene, CDR1 is SGHTA and CDR2 is FQGTGA. The trim removed 1 base at V and 3 bases at J, leaving 5 bases unmatched. The CDR3 runs to 15 residues.

The chain joins TRBV13 to TRBJ1-1; D remains unclear. V lost 2 bases and J 4 bases, leaving 14 bases between the germline ends. CDR3 size: 15 residues. Germline V gene data show CDR1 as PRHDT and CDR2 as FYEKMQ (reference sequence). The CDR3 DNA follows: TGTGCCAGCAGCTTATTAGTAGGGAGAGGCACTGAAGCTTTCTTT. Translated, it gives CASSLLVGRGTEAFF.

This clone was recorded once. V is TRBV6-5 and J is TRBJ2-2; D possibly corresponds to TRBD2 (6 bases). V lost 2 bases, J lost 5 bases, and 9 bases lay in between. This CDR3 spans 14 amino acids. Germline loops: CDR1 MNHEY, CDR2 SVGAGI. CDR3 coding DNA: TGTGCCAGCAGTTACGATAGCGGAACCGGGGAGCTGTTTTTT. It translates to CASSYDSGTGELFF.

Worth noting for this clone: It may be a read error: a sequence one base away is much more abundant. The rearrangement uses TRBV7-9 and TRBJ2-5; 8 positions match TRBD2. The CDR3 spans 16 residues. In germline, CDR1 is SEHNR, CDR2 FQNEAQ (reference sequence). CDR3: CANSFSRGRSQETQYF. CDR3 DNA: TGTGCCAACAGCTTCTCCCGCGGGAGGAGCCAAGAGACCCAGTACTTC. Full variable domain (missing parts from reference TRBV7-9 and TRBJ2-5): DTGVSQNPRHKITKRGQNVTFRCDPISEHNRLYWYRQTLGQGPEFLTYFQNEAQLEKSRLLSDRFSAERPKGSFSTLEIQRTEQGDSAMYLCANSFSRGRSQETQYFGPGTRLLVL.

This clone turned up a few times. This chain joins TRBV5-4 and TRBJ2-2, with a tentative D call TRBD2 (6 bases). The V end lost 7 bases, the J end lost 4 bases, and 11 bases lay between the germline ends. Germline CDR1 SGHNT, CDR2 YYREEE (reference sequence). The length of the CDR3 is 13 residues. The CDR3 DNA reads TGTGCCAGCCGCTACGGGGGCACCGGGGAGCTGTTTTTT. Protein: CASRYGGTGELFF.

This clone was detected only a few times. The rearrangement links TRBV9 to TRBJ2-2, with TRBD1 matching over 8 bases. This CDR3 spans 15 amino acids. V was pared by 2 bases and J by 6 bases, with 6 bases of the junction left unmatched. The germline V gene encodes CDR1 SGDLS and CDR2 YYNGEE. The DNA of the CDR3 is TGTGCCAGCAGCGTTCTGGGACAGGCTGCCGGGGAGCTGTTTTTT. Translating it yields CASSVLGQAAGELFF.

V gene TRBV5-1 combines with J gene TRBJ1-3; D ambiguous. The CDR3 runs 14 residues. The V end was cut by 5 bases, the J end by 0 bases, with 9 bases between. Germline V gene lookup returns CDR1 SGHRS and CDR2 YFSETQ. This CDR3 is CASRSTSSGNTIYF. The CDR3 nucleotides read TGCGCCAGCAGAAGTACCAGCTCTGGAAACACCATATATTTT.

The CDR3 sequence is CASRSTPLNEQYF. In nucleotides, the CDR3 is TGTGCCAGTCGTAGTACCCCCTTAAACGAGCAGTACTTC. V usage is TRBV18 and J usage is TRBJ2-7, with D unresolved. Germline V gene data show CDR1 as KGHSH and CDR2 as LQKENI. The CDR3 consists of 13 residues. The V end lost 9 bases, the J end lost 5 bases, and 17 bases lay between the germline ends.

The chain is built from TRBV18 and TRBJ1-1; D is ambiguous. CDR1 and CDR2 (germline): KGHSH, LQKENI. The CDR3 length is 13 residues. Trimming took 4 bases from V and 4 from J, leaving 10 bases between them. CDR3 residues: CASSRGIGTEAFF. The CDR3 bases are TGTGCCAGCTCACGGGGAATCGGCACTGAAGCTTTCTTT. Based on the CDR3 plus reference TRBV18 and TRBJ1-1, the full variable domain is NAGVMQNPRHLVRRRGQEARLRCSPMKGHSHVYWYRQLPEEGLKFMVYLQKENIIDESGMPKERFSAEFPKEGPSILRIQQVVRGDSAAYFCASSRGIGTEAFFGQGTRLTVV.